This T cell receptor beta chain appears in the sequencing data of a study of cytomegalovirus exposure and HLA in healthy donors. The PCR made use of 60 Vbeta and 13 Jbeta primers. Sequencing was performed with immunoSEQ multiplex PCR; in TCRdb, only in-frame clones are kept and a portion is missing. The table lists about 120,000 clones, about 75% of them singletons. Per germline, CDR1 MRHNA and CDR2 SNTAGT. Trimming removed 6 bases at V and 4 bases at J, with 13 bases between. CDR3 length equals 15 residues. General study points: The study listed some 160 cytomegalovirus-associated TCR beta chains. It has been reported that TCR beta sequences accurately predicted the HLA-A and HLA-B alleles of most subjects. Later analysis associated a missense DCLRE1C variant with TCR beta V- and J-gene trimming.

This clone ranks as medium-sized (0.01 to 0.1%). Its antigen is unknown. This chain uses TRBV6-4 with TRBJ2-6; a weak D match, TRBD1 (5 bases). Source material: PBMCs. The clonotype comes from a man between 60 and 75 years old in good health and CMV-seropositive. DNA of the CDR3: TGTGCCAGCAGACCCGACAGTGCCGGGGCCAACGTCCTGACTTTC. Protein: CASRPDSAGANVLTF.